This T cell receptor (beta chain) was observed in a study of blood T cells in healthy people across ages. Study-level results: PBMCs left unsorted prevented a conclusive naive versus antigen-experienced comparison.

This clonotype has just a few counts. The antigen is undetermined. A J-beta primer mix and a sample-barcoded 5' primer were used in a second PCR of roughly 6 to 12 cycles. Each CDR3 protein gets one entry after TCRdb re-called the 5' RACE reads with MiXCR. The table records around 580,000 distinct CDR3 sequences, around half of them present only once. The people who gave samples were healthy Caucasians from Russia, aged about 6 to 100. V dropped 1 base and J dropped 3 bases, with 12 bases sitting between them. The CDR3 is 15 residues long. Per the germline V gene, CDR1 is MGHRA and CDR2 is YSYEKL. Specimen: blood. This chain links TRBV4-1 with TRBJ2-5; D possibly corresponds to TRBD2 (6 bases). The TCR sequence derives from an elderly man in good health. The CDR3 DNA is TGCGCCAGCAGCCAAGTCGTTCGACTAGAAGAGACCCAGTACTTC. It is translated as CASSQVVRLEETQYF.